The T cell receptor (beta chain) under discussion was sequenced for a study of post-analysis software for immune sequencing data. Overall study findings and caveats: The study found TRBV5-6, TRBV5-1 and TRBV20-1 among 4 or 5 TRBV segments more frequent in patients than controls.

Unique molecular identifiers were present in the TCR beta cDNA libraries. Via MiXCR, TCRdb re-called the PCR reads, giving one row per CDR3 protein. The data hold about 760,000 distinct CDR3 sequences, with about 32% observed a single time. A few counts support this clonotype. Its antigen remains unidentified. V was pared by 1 base and J by 9 bases, with 11 bases between. The CDR3 length is 13 residues. CDR1 is SGHTA and CDR2 is FQGNSA in the germline V gene. The J gene is TRBJ2-3, the V gene TRBV7-2; TRBD2 is a possible D gene (6 bases). Sample: blood. The receptor was derived from a girl aged 10 to 17 with multiple sclerosis. CDR3 protein: CASSLEGLRTQYF. In nucleotides, the CDR3 is TGTGCCAGCAGCTTAGAGGGACTCAGGACGCAGTATTTT.